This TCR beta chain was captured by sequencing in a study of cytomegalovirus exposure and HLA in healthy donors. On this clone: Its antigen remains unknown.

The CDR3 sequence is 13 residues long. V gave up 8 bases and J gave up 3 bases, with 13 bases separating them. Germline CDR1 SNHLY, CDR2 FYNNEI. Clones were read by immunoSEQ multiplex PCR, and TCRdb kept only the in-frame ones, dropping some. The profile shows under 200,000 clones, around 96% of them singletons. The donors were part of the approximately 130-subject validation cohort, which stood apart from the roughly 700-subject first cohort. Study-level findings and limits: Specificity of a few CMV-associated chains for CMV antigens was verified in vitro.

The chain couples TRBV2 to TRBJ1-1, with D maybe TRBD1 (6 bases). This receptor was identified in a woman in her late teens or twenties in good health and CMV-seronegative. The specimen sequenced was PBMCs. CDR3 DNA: TGTGCCAGCGAAGACAGGTTGCACACTGAAGCTTTCTTT. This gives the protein CASEDRLHTEAFF.